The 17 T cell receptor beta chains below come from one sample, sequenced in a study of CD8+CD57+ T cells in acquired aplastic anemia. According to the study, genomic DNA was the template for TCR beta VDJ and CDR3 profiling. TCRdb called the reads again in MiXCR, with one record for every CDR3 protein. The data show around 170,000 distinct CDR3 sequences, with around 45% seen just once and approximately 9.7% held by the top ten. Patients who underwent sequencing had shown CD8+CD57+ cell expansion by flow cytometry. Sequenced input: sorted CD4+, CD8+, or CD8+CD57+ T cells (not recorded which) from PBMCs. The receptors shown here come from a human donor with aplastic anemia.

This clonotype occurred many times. The CDR3 DNA sequence: TGTGCCAGCAGTACTGAGAGCTCCTATAATTCACCCCTCCACTTT. Translating it yields CASSTESSYNSPLHF. This chain links TRBV2 with TRBJ1-6; D gene uncertain. This CDR3 is 15 amino acids long. Between the trimmed V and J ends, which lost 5 bases and 0 bases, there was a span of 8 bases. Germline CDR1 SNHLY, CDR2 FYNNEI. Based on the CDR3 plus reference TRBV2 and TRBJ1-6, the full variable domain is EPEVTQTPSHQVTQMGQEVILRCVPISNHLYFYWYRQILGQKVEFLVSFYNNEISEKSEIFDDQFSVERPDGSNFTLKIRSTKLEDSAMYFCASSTESSYNSPLHFGNGTRLTVT.

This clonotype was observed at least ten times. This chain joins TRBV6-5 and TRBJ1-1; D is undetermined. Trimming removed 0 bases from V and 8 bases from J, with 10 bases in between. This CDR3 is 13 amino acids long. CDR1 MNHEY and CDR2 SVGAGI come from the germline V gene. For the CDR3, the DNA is TGTGCCAGCAGTTACTCGAGGAGGTCCGAAGCTTTCTTT. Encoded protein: CASSYSRRSEAFF.

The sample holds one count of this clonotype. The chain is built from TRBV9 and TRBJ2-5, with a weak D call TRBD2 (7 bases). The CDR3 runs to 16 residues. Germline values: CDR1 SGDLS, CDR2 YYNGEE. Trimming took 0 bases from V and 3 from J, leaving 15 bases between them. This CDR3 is CASSVAPRGGEETQYF. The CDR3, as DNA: TGTGCCAGCAGCGTAGCCCCTAGGGGGGGTGAAGAGACCCAGTACTTC.

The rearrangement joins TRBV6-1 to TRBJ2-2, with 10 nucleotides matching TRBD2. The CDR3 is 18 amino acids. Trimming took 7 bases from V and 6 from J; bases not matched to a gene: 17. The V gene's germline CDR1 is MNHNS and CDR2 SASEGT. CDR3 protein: CASKPISSGRGFAGELFF. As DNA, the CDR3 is TGTGCCAGCAAACCTATCTCTAGCGGGAGAGGGTTTGCCGGGGAGCTGTTTTTT.

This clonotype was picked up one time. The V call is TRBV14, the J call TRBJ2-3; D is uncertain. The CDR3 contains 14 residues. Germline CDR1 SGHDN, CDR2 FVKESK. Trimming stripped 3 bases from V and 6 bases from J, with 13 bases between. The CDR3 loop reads CASSQYRGFDTQYF. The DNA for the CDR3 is TGTGCCAGCAGCCAGTATCGAGGATTTGATACGCAGTATTTT.

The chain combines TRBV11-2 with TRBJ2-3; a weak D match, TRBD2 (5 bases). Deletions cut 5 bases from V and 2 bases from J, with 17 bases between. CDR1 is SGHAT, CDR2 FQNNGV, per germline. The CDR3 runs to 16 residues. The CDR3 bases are TGTGCCAGCAGCCGATTCAACCGGGGAGCCACAGATACGCAGTATTTT. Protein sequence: CASSRFNRGATDTQYF.

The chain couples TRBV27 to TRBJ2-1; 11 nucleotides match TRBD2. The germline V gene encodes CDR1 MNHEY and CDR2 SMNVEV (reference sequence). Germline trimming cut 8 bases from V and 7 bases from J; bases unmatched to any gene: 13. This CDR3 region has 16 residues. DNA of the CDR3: TGTGCCAGCTCAGGGCTAGCGGGAGGAGGTTTGAATGAGCAGTTCTTC. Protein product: CASSGLAGGGLNEQFF.

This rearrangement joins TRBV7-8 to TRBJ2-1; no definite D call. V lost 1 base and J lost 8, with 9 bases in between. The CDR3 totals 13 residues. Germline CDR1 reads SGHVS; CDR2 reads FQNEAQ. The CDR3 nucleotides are TGTGCCAGCAGCTTAGTTCCGGCGGATGAGCAGTTCTTC. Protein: CASSLVPADEQFF. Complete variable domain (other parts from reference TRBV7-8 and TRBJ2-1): GAGVSQSPRYKVAKRGQDVALRCDPISGHVSLFWYQQALGQGPEFLTYFQNEAQLDKSGLPSDRFFAERPEGSVSTLKIQRTQQEDSAVYLCASSLVPADEQFFGPGTRLTVL.

CDR3 DNA sequence: TGTGCCAGCAGACCAGACAACTATGGCTACACCTTC. Translation: CASRPDNYGYTF. The chain employs TRBV6-1 and TRBJ1-2; D gene ambiguous. The germline gives CDR1 MNHNS, CDR2 SASEGT. V lost 6 bases and J lost 2, with 7 bases in between. The CDR3 runs to 12 residues.

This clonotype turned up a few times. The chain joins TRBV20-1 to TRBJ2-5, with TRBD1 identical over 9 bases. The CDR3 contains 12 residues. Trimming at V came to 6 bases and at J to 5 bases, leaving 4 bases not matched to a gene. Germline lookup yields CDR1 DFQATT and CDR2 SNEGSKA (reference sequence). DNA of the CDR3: TGCAGTGCGGAGGGGACAGGGGAGACCCAGTACTTC. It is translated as CSAEGTGETQYF.

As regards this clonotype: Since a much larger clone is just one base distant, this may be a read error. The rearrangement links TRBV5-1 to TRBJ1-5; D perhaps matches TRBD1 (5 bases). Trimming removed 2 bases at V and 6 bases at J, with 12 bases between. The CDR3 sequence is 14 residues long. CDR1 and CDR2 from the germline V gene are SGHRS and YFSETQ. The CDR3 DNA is TGCGCCAGCAGCTTAGAAGGGGTCAGTCAGCCCCAGCATTTT. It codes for CASSLEGVSQPQHF.

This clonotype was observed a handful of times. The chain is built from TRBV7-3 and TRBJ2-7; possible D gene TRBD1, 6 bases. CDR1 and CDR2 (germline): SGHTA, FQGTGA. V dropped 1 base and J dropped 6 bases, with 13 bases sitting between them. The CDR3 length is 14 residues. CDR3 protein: CASSLNAGESEQYF. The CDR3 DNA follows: TGTGCCAGCAGCTTAAATGCAGGGGAGAGCGAGCAGTACTTC.

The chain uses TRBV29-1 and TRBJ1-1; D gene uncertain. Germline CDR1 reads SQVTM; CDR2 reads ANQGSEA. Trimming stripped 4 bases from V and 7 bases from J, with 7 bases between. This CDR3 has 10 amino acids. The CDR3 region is CSVGGIEAFF. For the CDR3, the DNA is TGCAGCGTTGGCGGAATTGAAGCTTTCTTT.

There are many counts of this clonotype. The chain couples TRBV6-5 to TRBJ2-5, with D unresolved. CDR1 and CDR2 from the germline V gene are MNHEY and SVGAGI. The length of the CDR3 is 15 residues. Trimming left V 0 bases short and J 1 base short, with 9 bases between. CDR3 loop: CASSYSFRVQETQYF. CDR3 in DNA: TGTGCCAGCAGTTACTCCTTTCGGGTCCAAGAGACCCAGTACTTC.

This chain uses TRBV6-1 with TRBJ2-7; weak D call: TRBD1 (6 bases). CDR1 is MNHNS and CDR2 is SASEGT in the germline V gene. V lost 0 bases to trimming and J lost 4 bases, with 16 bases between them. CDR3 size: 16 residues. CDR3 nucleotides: TGTGCCAGCAGTGAAGCCGACCGGACAGACCATTACGAGCAGTACTTC. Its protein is CASSEADRTDHYEQYF.

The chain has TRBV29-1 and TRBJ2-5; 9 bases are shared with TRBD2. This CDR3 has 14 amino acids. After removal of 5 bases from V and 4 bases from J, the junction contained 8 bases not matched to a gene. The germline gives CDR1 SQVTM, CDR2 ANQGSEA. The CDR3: CSVKAGGVGETQYF. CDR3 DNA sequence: TGCAGCGTTAAGGCGGGGGGGGTGGGAGAGACCCAGTACTTC.

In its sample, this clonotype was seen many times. In DNA, the CDR3 is TGTGCCAGCAGCTTACAGAACACTGAAGCTTTCTTT. Its protein product is CASSLQNTEAFF. The V and J genes are TRBV5-8 and TRBJ1-1, with unresolved D. The CDR3 consists of 12 residues. Germline V CDR1 and CDR2: SGHTS, YDEGEE. Trimming took off 2 bases at V and 1 base at J, with 3 bases between the two ends. Full variable domain (missing parts from reference TRBV5-8 and TRBJ1-1): EAGVTQSPTHLIKTRGQQATLRCSPISGHTSVYWYQQALGLGLQFLLWYDEGEERNRGNFPPRFSGRQFPNYSSELNVNALELEDSALYLCASSLQNTEAFFGQGTRLTVV.